This T cell receptor beta chain derives from a study of shared clonotypes between healthy human individuals. Clones were sequenced by immunoSEQ multiplex PCR, and TCRdb holds only the in-frame ones, with some missing. The sample carries roughly 2,000,000 clones, approximately 92% recorded once. CD45RO-negative cells were positively selected for CCR7, leaving out terminally differentiated effector memory CD45RA+ cells. The J segment lost 2 bases and the V segment lost 7 bases, leaving 8 bases of the junction unmatched. The length of the CDR3 is 15 residues. Germline V gene data show CDR1 as MDHEN and CDR2 as SYDVKM.

This receptor was obtained from a man younger than 35 in good health. Some clones in this sample may be carry-over from other donors' samples. The sequencing sample was made of naive CD8+ T cells from PBMCs. V gene TRBV28 combines with J gene TRBJ2-7, with 10 bases fitting TRBD2. CDR3 loop: CASTLAGAGTYEQYF. CDR3 bases: TGTGCCAGCACCCTAGCGGGGGCGGGGACCTACGAGCAGTACTTC.